Listed below are T cell receptor beta chains from one sample, sequenced in a study of OX40 agonist ivuxolimab in advanced cancers. Assay used: immunoSEQ multiplex PCR; TCRdb lists only in-frame clones, some missing. The table shows more than 40,000 clones, with 85% to 90% occurring only once. Specimen: CD4+ or CD8+ T cells sorted from blood, collected in a trial of the OX40 agonist ivuxolimab. These receptors were taken from an adult with an advanced solid tumor such as melanoma, head and neck, liver or kidney cancer. CDR3s include the opening cysteine and the closing phenylalanine or tryptophan. The order of the fields is D gene, J gene, clone size, V gene, CDR3 protein, CDR3 DNA. D genes are given only for firm matches. Some rows mark clone size as missing; the rest say once, few, many or name a class of expanded clone.

>TRBD1|TRBJ2-7|-|TRBV5-5
CASSSLLGQGYEQYF
TGTGCCAGCAGCTCTTTACTGGGACAGGGCTACGAGCAGTACTTC
>-|TRBJ2-1|few|TRBV5-1
CASSFGGQTYNEQFF
TGCGCCAGCAGCTTTGGAGGCCAAACCTACAATGAGCAGTTCTTC
>-|TRBJ2-3|-|TRBV28
CASTYPPGTDTQYF
TGTGCCAGCACCTACCCCCCGGGCACAGATACGCAGTATTTT
>TRBD2|TRBJ2-3|-|TRBV5-4
CASSPRAGAGTDTQYF
TGTGCCAGCAGCCCCCGCGCGGGAGCGGGCACAGATACGCAGTATTTT
>-|TRBJ1-5|-|TRBV6-1
CASTNGGGQPQHF
TGTGCCAGCACCAATGGGGGCGGTCAGCCCCAGCATTTT
>TRBD2|TRBJ2-3|-|TRBV28
CASSSLAGGTDTQYF
TGTGCCAGCAGTTCCCTAGCGGGAGGCACAGATACGCAGTATTTT
>-|TRBJ2-5|-|TRBV28
CASSGADSGGETQYF
TGTGCCAGCAGCGGAGCGGACTCAGGCGGGGAGACCCAGTACTTC
>-|TRBJ1-6|few|TRBV15
CATSRDPDSSNSPLHF
TGTGCCACCAGCAGAGATCCCGACAGCTCTAATTCACCCCTCCACTTT
>TRBD1|TRBJ1-2|once|TRBV14
CASSTPGQGNYGYTF
TGTGCCAGCAGCACACCGGGACAGGGAAACTATGGCTACACCTTC
>-|TRBJ1-5|-|TRBV28
CASTEGAEVGSNQPQHF
TGTGCCAGCACCGAAGGGGCGGAGGTAGGAAGCAATCAGCCCCAGCATTTT
>-|TRBJ1-2|-|TRBV4-3
CASSQDHENYGYTF
TGCGCCAGCAGCCAAGATCATGAAAACTATGGCTACACCTTC
>-|TRBJ2-1|-|TRBV9
CASGGRGNLWDEQFF
TGTGCCAGCGGGGGACGCGGAAATCTCTGGGATGAGCAGTTCTTC
>-|TRBJ2-5|-|TRBV7-8
CASSLGGVETQYF
TGTGCCAGCAGCTTAGGAGGGGTCGAGACCCAGTACTTC
>-|TRBJ2-2|-|TRBV10-3
CAISPMTETGELFF
TGTGCCATCAGTCCGATGACAGAGACCGGGGAGCTGTTTTTT
>-|TRBJ2-7|-|TRBV11-3
CASSPSSNPGEQYF
TGTGCCAGCAGCCCTTCCTCCAACCCTGGAGAGCAGTACTTC
>-|TRBJ2-2|-|TRBV27
CASSAGLLNTGELFF
TGTGCCAGCAGTGCGGGACTGCTGAACACCGGGGAGCTGTTTTTT
>TRBD2|TRBJ2-5|-|TRBV5-1
CASSFSGRGQETQYF
TGCGCCAGCAGCTTTAGCGGGAGGGGCCAAGAGACCCAGTACTTC
>TRBD1|TRBJ1-2|-|TRBV6-5
CASSSGTGEVYGYTF
TGTGCCAGCAGTTCCGGGACAGGGGAGGTCTATGGCTACACCTTC
>-|TRBJ1-1|once|TRBV5-1
CASSLAGPPRNTEAFF
TGCGCCAGCAGCTTGGCCGGACCCCCTAGAAACACTGAAGCTTTCTTT
>TRBD2|TRBJ2-1|-|TRBV6-1
CASSPSGREGNEQFF
TGTGCCAGCAGTCCTAGCGGGAGGGAGGGCAATGAGCAGTTCTTC
>TRBD2|TRBJ2-2|-|TRBV2
CASRGQGGSGELFF
TGTGCCAGCAGGGGCCAGGGAGGGTCCGGGGAGCTGTTTTTT
>TRBD1|TRBJ2-7|-|TRBV6-1
CASSRDRFYEQYF
TGTGCCAGCAGTCGGGACAGATTCTACGAGCAGTACTTC
>TRBD2|TRBJ2-1|-|TRBV7-9
CASSPTSEHNEQFF
TGTGCCAGCAGCCCGACTAGCGAACACAATGAGCAGTTCTTC
>-|TRBJ1-4|-|TRBV28
CASSLMGPEKLFF
TGTGCCAGCAGTTTAATGGGCCCTGAAAAACTGTTTTTT
>-|TRBJ2-2|-|TRBV18
CASSGDAGAGELFF
TGTGCCAGCTCAGGGGACGCCGGCGCCGGGGAGCTGTTTTTT
>TRBD1|TRBJ1-1|-|TRBV27
CASSFTGTATEAFF
TGTGCCAGCTCCTTCACCGGGACAGCGACTGAAGCTTTCTTT